The rows below give T cell receptor beta chains drawn from one sample of a study of blood T cells in healthy people across ages. TCRdb re-called the 5' RACE reads with MiXCR, one entry per CDR3 protein. The sample has about 640,000 distinct CDR3 sequences, roughly 58% seen once. The sample was blood. The receptor source for this set is a man aged 55-75 years in good health. Both conserved end residues are part of each CDR3. The D gene is left open where the match is weak. Size values are once, few and many counts, or a class for expanded clones, and some rows have none.

14	TRBV2	TRBJ2-5	TRBD2	.	CASSEARGSETQYF	TGTGCCAGCAGTGAAGCGCGGGGGTCGGAGACCCAGTACTTC
16	TRBV14	TRBJ2-7	TRBD2	few	CASSQHDSGGSYEQYF	TGTGCCAGCAGCCAACATGATAGCGGGGGCTCCTACGAGCAGTACTTC
20	TRBV21-1	TRBJ2-4	.	.	CASSRSPGGEKKLGKNIQYF	TGTGCCAGCAGCCGCTCCCCCGGTGGTGAGAAGAAGTTAGGCAAAAACATTCAGTACTTC
15	TRBV20-1	TRBJ2-3	TRBD2	.	CSVLGAGGSTDTQYF	TGCAGTGTCCTAGGCGCGGGAGGGAGCACAGATACGCAGTATTTT
16	TRBV28	TRBJ2-7	TRBD2	.	CASSSPTSGGVHEQYF	TGTGCCAGCAGTTCCCCGACTAGCGGGGGGGTCCACGAGCAGTACTTC
15	TRBV12-3/TRBV12-4	TRBJ2-3	.	.	CASSLGSFNTDTQYF	TGTGCCAGCAGTTTAGGATCCTTTAACACAGATACGCAGTATTTT
15	TRBV12-3/TRBV12-4	TRBJ2-3	TRBD2	.	CASSFRLAGRDTQYF	TGTGCCAGCAGTTTCCGCCTAGCGGGGAGAGATACGCAGTATTTT
13	TRBV27	TRBJ2-3	TRBD2	.	CASRTSGGASQYF	TGTGCCAGCCGGACTAGCGGGGGGGCGTCGCAGTATTTT
13	TRBV20-1	TRBJ2-3	.	.	CSATPIGADTQYF	TGCAGTGCTACCCCAATAGGGGCAGATACGCAGTATTTT
12	TRBV4-1	TRBJ1-2	.	.	CASSQEHYGYTF	TGCGCCAGCAGCCAAGAGCACTATGGCTACACCTTC
16	TRBV9	TRBJ1-2	TRBD1	.	CASSVEADRVAYGYTF	TGTGCCAGCAGCGTAGAAGCAGACAGGGTGGCTTATGGCTACACCTTC
14	TRBV7-2	TRBJ2-7	TRBD2	few	CASSLASGGYEQYF	TGTGCCAGCAGCTTAGCTAGCGGGGGGTACGAGCAGTACTTC
12	TRBV7-2	TRBJ2-7	.	.	CVSSFSENEQYF	TGTGTCAGCAGCTTTAGCGAGAACGAGCAGTACTTC
14	TRBV5-1	TRBJ2-3	.	few	CASSLGGPTDTQYF	TGCGCCAGCAGCTTGGGGGGTCCCACAGATACGCAGTATTTT
15	TRBV4-2	TRBJ1-6	TRBD1	.	CASSQGTGVNSPLHF	TGTGCCAGCAGCCAAGGGACAGGGGTCAATTCACCCCTCCACTTT
13	TRBV20-1	TRBJ1-1	.	.	CSASEGLNTEAFF	TGCAGTGCTAGTGAAGGCTTGAACACTGAAGCTTTCTTT
15	TRBV12-3/TRBV12-4	TRBJ2-3	.	.	CASSLDASPTDTQYF	TGTGCCAGCAGTTTAGATGCTAGCCCCACAGATACGCAGTATTTT
17	TRBV6-1	TRBJ1-4	.	few	CASKLGAGIATNEKLFF	TGTGCCAGCAAACTTGGGGCGGGTATAGCAACTAATGAAAAACTGTTTTTT
15	TRBV3-1	TRBJ2-5	TRBD1	once	CASSQAEGARETQYF	TGTGCCAGCAGCCAAGCTGAGGGGGCGCGGGAGACCCAGTACTTC
14	TRBV4-1	TRBJ2-3	.	.	CASSQDLVSDTQYF	TGCGCCAGCAGCCAAGATCTAGTTTCAGATACGCAGTATTTT
16	TRBV11-2	TRBJ1-4	TRBD1	.	CASSLDMGQGNEKLFF	TGTGCCAGCAGCTTAGATATGGGACAGGGGAATGAAAAACTGTTTTTT
11	TRBV3-1	TRBJ1-2	.	few	CASSLGQGYTF	TGTGCCAGCAGTCTGGGGCAAGGCTACACCTTC
13	TRBV6-1	TRBJ1-6	.	.	CASRRVPRDSLHF	TGTGCCAGCAGGAGGGTCCCTAGAGATTCCCTCCACTTT
14	TRBV10-3	TRBJ1-4	TRBD1	.	CAISRDRGLEKLFF	TGTGCCATCAGCCGGGACAGGGGACTAGAAAAACTGTTTTTT
15	TRBV5-6	TRBJ2-3	.	.	CASSFYRFSTDTQYF	TGTGCCAGCAGCTTCTACAGGTTTAGCACAGATACGCAGTATTTT
13	TRBV7-2	TRBJ2-5	.	few	CASSLTVWETQYF	TGTGCCAGCAGCTTGACGGTCTGGGAGACCCAGTACTTC
16	TRBV5-6	TRBJ2-5	TRBD1	.	CASSGTGGFSQETQYF	TGTGCCAGCAGCGGGACAGGGGGGTTTTCCCAAGAGACCCAGTACTTC
15	TRBV20-1	TRBJ2-1	TRBD1	many	CSARGDRSAYNEQFF	TGCAGTGCTAGAGGGGACAGGTCCGCCTACAATGAGCAGTTCTTC
12	TRBV5-1	TRBJ2-7	TRBD1	.	CASSWDSSEQYF	TGCGCCAGCAGCTGGGACAGTTCCGAGCAGTACTTC
14	TRBV10-3	TRBJ1-3	.	.	CAISLQNSGNTIYF	TGTGCCATCAGTTTACAGAACTCTGGAAACACCATATATTTT
12	TRBV5-1	TRBJ2-7	.	few	CASSTDGYEQYF	TGCGCCAGCAGCACGGACGGGTACGAGCAGTACTTC
12	TRBV12-3/TRBV12-4	TRBJ2-5	.	many	CASSPTGETQYF	TGTGCCAGCAGCCCCACCGGAGAGACCCAGTACTTC
13	TRBV3-1	TRBJ2-7	.	few	CASSQGGPYEQYF	TGTGCCAGCAGCCAGGGCGGACCCTACGAGCAGTACTTC
13	TRBV25-1	TRBJ1-6	.	.	CASSVSGGPPLHF	TGTGCCAGCAGTGTAAGCGGGGGCCCACCCCTCCACTTT
13	TRBV10-3	TRBJ2-7	.	.	CAISEVARDEQYF	TGTGCCATCAGTGAAGTAGCCAGGGACGAGCAGTACTTC
13	TRBV3-1	TRBJ2-6	.	few	CASRGNGANVLTF	TGTGCCAGCAGAGGCAATGGGGCCAACGTCCTGACTTTC
16	TRBV4-2	TRBJ2-5	.	few	CASSPNPRTSQETQYF	TGTGCCAGCAGCCCTAACCCGCGCACCTCACAAGAGACCCAGTACTTC
15	TRBV7-2	TRBJ1-6	.	few	CASSLLNSYNSPLHF	TGTGCCAGCAGCTTACTTAACTCCTATAATTCACCCCTCCACTTT
15	TRBV7-8	TRBJ2-1	TRBD2	.	CASREGGGALNEQFF	TGTGCCAGCAGGGAGGGCGGGGGGGCATTAAATGAGCAGTTCTTC
15	TRBV7-2	TRBJ2-2	.	once	CASSLRGDNTGELFF	TGTGCCAGCAGCCTCAGGGGAGATAACACCGGGGAGCTGTTTTTT
17	TRBV27	TRBJ2-3	TRBD2	.	CASSFLPSGGVTDTQYF	TGTGCCAGCAGTTTCCTCCCTAGCGGGGGGGTCACAGATACGCAGTATTTT
15	TRBV3-1	TRBJ2-7	.	.	CASSQRPDPIYEQYF	TGTGCCAGCAGCCAACGACCTGACCCGATTTACGAGCAGTACTTC
13	TRBV20-1	TRBJ2-1	TRBD1	.	CSAPGQGLNEQFF	TGCAGTGCCCCTGGACAGGGATTGAATGAGCAGTTCTTC
12	TRBV10-3	TRBJ2-7	TRBD1	once	CASTGGGDEQYF	TGTGCCAGTACAGGGGGCGGGGACGAGCAGTACTTC
11	TRBV2	TRBJ2-1	.	.	CASSQGDEQFF	TGTGCCAGCAGTCAGGGAGATGAGCAGTTCTTC
15	TRBV15	TRBJ2-4	TRBD2	.	CATSRGASGENIQYF	TGTGCCACCAGCCGAGGCGCTAGCGGGGAAAACATTCAGTATTTC
16	TRBV6-5	TRBJ2-4	TRBD2	.	CASSHSNGGGMNIQYF	TGTGCCAGCAGTCACTCTAATGGCGGGGGTATGAACATTCAGTACTTC
17	TRBV11-2	TRBJ2-1	TRBD2	.	CASSLAGLAGTYNEQFF	TGTGCCAGCAGCTTAGCCGGACTAGCGGGTACGTACAATGAGCAGTTCTTC
15	TRBV6-5	TRBJ2-7	TRBD1	.	CASSYRSGGDHEQYF	TGTGCCAGCAGTTACAGGTCAGGGGGCGACCACGAGCAGTACTTC
14	TRBV5-1	TRBJ2-5	TRBD2	many	CASSFGGGRETQYF	TGCGCCAGCAGCTTCGGGGGGGGGCGAGAGACCCAGTACTTC
17	TRBV5-5	TRBJ2-3	TRBD1	.	CASSLETGNPLTDTQYF	TGTGCCAGCAGCTTGGAGACAGGGAATCCCCTCACAGATACGCAGTATTTT
12	TRBV6-1	TRBJ2-5	.	.	CASSGQAATQYF	TGTGCCAGCAGTGGGCAGGCAGCGACCCAGTACTTC